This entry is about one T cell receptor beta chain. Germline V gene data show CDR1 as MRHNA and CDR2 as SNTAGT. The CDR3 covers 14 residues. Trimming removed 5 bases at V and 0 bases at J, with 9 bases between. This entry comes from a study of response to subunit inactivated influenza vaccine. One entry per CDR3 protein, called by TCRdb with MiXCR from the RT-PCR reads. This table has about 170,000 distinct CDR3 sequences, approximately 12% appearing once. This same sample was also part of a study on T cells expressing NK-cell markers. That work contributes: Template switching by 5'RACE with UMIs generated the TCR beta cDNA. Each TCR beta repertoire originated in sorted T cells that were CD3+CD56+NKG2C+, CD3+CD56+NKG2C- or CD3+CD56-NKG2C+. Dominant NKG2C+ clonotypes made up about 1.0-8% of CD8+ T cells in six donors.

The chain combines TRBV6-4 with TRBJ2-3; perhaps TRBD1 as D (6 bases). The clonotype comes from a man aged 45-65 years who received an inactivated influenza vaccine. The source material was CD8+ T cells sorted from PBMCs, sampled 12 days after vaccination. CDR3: CASSRQDSTDTQYF. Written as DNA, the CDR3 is TGTGCCAGCAGTCGACAGGACAGCACAGATACGCAGTATTTT.